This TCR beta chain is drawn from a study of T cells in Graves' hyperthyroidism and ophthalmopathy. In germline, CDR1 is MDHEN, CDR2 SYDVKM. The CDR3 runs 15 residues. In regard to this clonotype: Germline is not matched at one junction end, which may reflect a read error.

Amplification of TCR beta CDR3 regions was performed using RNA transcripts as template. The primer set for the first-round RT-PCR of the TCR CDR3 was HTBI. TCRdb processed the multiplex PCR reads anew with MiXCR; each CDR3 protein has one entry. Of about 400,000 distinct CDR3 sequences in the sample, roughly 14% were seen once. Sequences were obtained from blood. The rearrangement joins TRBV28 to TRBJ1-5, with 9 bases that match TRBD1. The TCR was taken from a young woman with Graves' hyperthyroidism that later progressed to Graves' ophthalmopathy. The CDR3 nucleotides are TGTCCCAGCAGTTCACCTGACAGGGGGGAAAAGCCCCAGCATTTT. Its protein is CPSSSPDRGEKPQHF.